Listed here are 19 T cell receptor beta chains from one sample, sequenced in a study of Graves' ophthalmopathy and Graves' hyperthyroidism. Researchers took RNA transcripts and amplified TCR beta CDR3 regions from them. An initial RT-PCR round employing HTBI primers preceded a second-round multiplex PCR. TCRdb reprocessed the multiplex PCR reads with MiXCR, giving one entry per CDR3 protein. The table has about 480,000 distinct CDR3 sequences, about an eighth seen once. Sequencing was carried out using blood. The receptors were gathered from a woman in her twenties or thirties with Graves' ophthalmopathy.

This clonotype was found many times. J is TRBJ2-5 and V is TRBV28, with a tentative D call TRBD1 (6 bases). The CDR3 loop spans 14 amino acids. Looked up from germline, CDR1 is MDHEN and CDR2 is SYDVKM. V was trimmed by 6 bases and J by 5 bases, leaving 16 bases between them. The CDR3 sequence is CASRPHRDLETQYF. The CDR3 nucleotides are TGTGCCAGCAGACCCCACAGGGATTTGGAGACCCAGTACTTC. Together with reference TRBV28 and TRBJ2-5, the CDR3 gives the full variable domain: DVKVTQSSRYLVKRTGEKVFLECVQDMDHENMFWYRQDPGLGLRLIYFSYDVKMKEKGDIPEGYSVSREKKERFSLILESASTNQTSMYLCASRPHRDLETQYFGPGTRLLVL.

This clonotype was counted at least ten times. The V gene is TRBV12-3 or TRBV12-4, the J gene TRBJ1-2; 8 positions match TRBD1. This CDR3 contains 16 residues. Trimming removed 4 bases from V and 0 bases from J; junction bases left unmatched: 7. The chain's CDR3 is CASSSPGTGSNYGYTF. The CDR3 DNA follows: TGTGCCAGCAGTTCTCCCGGGACAGGCTCTAACTATGGCTACACCTTC.

To note about this clonotype: The CDR3 end shows no conserved phenylalanine or tryptophan, and so a read error is likely. The chain joins TRBV12-3 or TRBV12-4 to TRBJ1-2; possible D gene TRBD1, 5 bases. This CDR3 spans 14 amino acids. Between the trimmed V and J ends, which lost 0 bases and 7 bases, there was a span of 12 bases. DNA for the CDR3: TGTGCCAGCAGTTTAGCGACGGGGACGGGTGGCTACACCGTG. Its protein is CASSLATGTGGYTV.

This clonotype was recorded many times. The CDR3, as DNA: TGTGCCAGCAGGGGACCGATAGGATACGAGCAGTACTTC. The encoded protein is CASRGPIGYEQYF. The rearrangement joins TRBV6-1 to TRBJ2-7; possibly TRBD1 or TRBD2 for D (5 bases each). CDR3 length: 13 amino acids. Germline V gives CDR1 MNHNS, CDR2 SASEGT. Trimming pared 6 bases from V and 4 bases from J, leaving 13 bases between.

The chain uses TRBV5-1 and TRBJ2-2; D is possibly TRBD1 (5 bases). There are 14 residues in the CDR3. Trimming took off 2 bases at V and 6 bases at J, with 11 bases between the two ends. Germline loops: CDR1 SGHRS, CDR2 YFSETQ. CDR3 sequence: CASSFTQGPGELFF. The CDR3 DNA sequence: TGCGCCAGCAGCTTTACCCAGGGTCCCGGGGAGCTGTTTTTT.

The rearrangement joins TRBV20-1 to TRBJ2-7; TRBD1 might be the D (6 bases). From germline, CDR1 is DFQATT and CDR2 SNEGSKA (reference sequence). The CDR3 loop spans 13 amino acids. The germline V and J ends were trimmed by 2 bases and 3 bases, with 11 bases remaining between them. This chain's CDR3 is CSARRAGDYEQYF. For the CDR3, the DNA is TGCAGTGCTAGAAGGGCAGGGGACTACGAGCAGTACTTC.

There are many counts of this clonotype. The chain employs TRBV28 and TRBJ1-1, with 8 nucleotides matching TRBD1. Germline CDR1 and CDR2: MDHEN and SYDVKM. J was trimmed by 4 bases and V by 6 bases; bases with no gene match: 10. The CDR3 is 15 amino acids. The CDR3 coding sequence is TGTGCCAGCAGAGGCCTCGACAGGGGAGGCACTGAAGCTTTCTTT. Translated, it gives CASRGLDRGGTEAFF. Full variable domain (missing parts from reference TRBV28 and TRBJ1-1): DVKVTQSSRYLVKRTGEKVFLECVQDMDHENMFWYRQDPGLGLRLIYFSYDVKMKEKGDIPEGYSVSREKKERFSLILESASTNQTSMYLCASRGLDRGGTEAFFGQGTRLTVV.

This clonotype was counted many times. CDR3 nucleotide sequence: TGTGCCAGCAGCACCCGACAGAGCTACTATGGCTACACCTTC. Its translation is CASSTRQSYYGYTF. The rearrangement links TRBV7-8 to TRBJ1-2, with D perhaps matching TRBD1 (5 bases). The CDR3 is made up of 14 amino acids. The V gene's germline CDR1 is SGHVS and CDR2 FQNEAQ. The V end was cut by 5 bases, the J end by 3 bases, with 13 bases between.

Many counts were recorded for this clonotype. The rearrangement joins TRBV2 to TRBJ1-1, with a weak D call TRBD1 (6 bases). The ends were cut back, 10 bases at V and 4 bases at J, with 22 bases in the middle. Germline V gives CDR1 SNHLY, CDR2 FYNNEI. This CDR3 is built from 15 residues. The CDR3 sequence is CAIRTEGGRGTEAFF. As DNA, the CDR3 is TGTGCCATTCGGACAGAGGGTGGGCGCGGCACTGAAGCTTTCTTT. The whole variable domain, filled in from reference TRBV2 and TRBJ1-1, reads EPEVTQTPSHQVTQMGQEVILRCVPISNHLYFYWYRQILGQKVEFLVSFYNNEISEKSEIFDDQFSVERPDGSNFTLKIRSTKLEDSAMYFCAIRTEGGRGTEAFFGQGTRLTVV.

This clonotype was observed at least ten times. The genes are TRBV12-5 and TRBJ2-7; possible D gene TRBD2, 5 bases. The CDR3 covers 13 residues. V was clipped by 3 bases and J by 3 bases, with 9 bases between them. Germline lookup yields CDR1 LGHNT and CDR2 FRNRAP. The CDR3 DNA follows: TGTGCTAGTGGTTTAGAGGGAGTCTACGAGCAGTACTTC. Translation: CASGLEGVYEQYF.

This clonotype was seen ten or more times. This chain uses TRBV6-5 with TRBJ1-2, with D unresolved. Trimming removed 5 bases at V and 2 bases at J, with 6 bases between. From germline, CDR1 is MNHEY and CDR2 SVGAGI. The length of the CDR3 is 12 residues. CDR3 in amino acids: CASSNYNYGYTF. The CDR3 DNA follows: TGTGCCAGCAGTAACTACAACTATGGCTACACCTTC.

On this clonotype: At one end the junction does not follow the germline gene, possibly because of a read error. The chain carries TRBV6-4 and TRBJ1-6, with D possibly TRBD1 on 5 matching bases. CDR3 size: 15 residues. The V gene's germline CDR1 is MRHNA and CDR2 SNTAGT. CDR3 in DNA: TGTGCCAGCAGTTACTCGCGGGGGTCCGGTTCACCCCTCCACTTT. This translates into CASSYSRGSGSPLHF.

This clonotype was observed many times. The CDR3 DNA reads as TGTGCCAGCAGTCGATCACCGGACGGGCCTCAGCCCCAGCATTTT. This encodes CASSRSPDGPQPQHF. The chain links TRBV27 to TRBJ1-5; no clear D. Deletions cut 5 bases from V and 6 bases from J, with 17 bases between. The germline V gene has CDR1 MNHEY and CDR2 SMNVEV (reference sequence). The CDR3 contains 15 residues.

This clonotype was found many times. The rearrangement joins TRBV12-3 or TRBV12-4 to TRBJ1-2; the match to TRBD1 covers 12 bases. V trimming: 9 bases; J trimming: 5 bases; junction bases outside the gene matches: 10. This CDR3 spans 15 amino acids. For the CDR3, the DNA is TGTGCCAGTGGGGACAGGGGGCGTTTGGGGTATGGCTACACCTTC. Translating gives CASGDRGRLGYGYTF.

This clonotype was counted ten times or more. The V call is TRBV20-1, the J call TRBJ1-5, with D tentatively TRBD1 (5 bases). Looked up from germline, CDR1 is DFQATT and CDR2 is SNEGSKA (reference sequence). V was shortened by 0 bases and J by 6 bases, with 18 bases between the two germline ends. The CDR3 contains 16 residues. In DNA form, the CDR3 reads TGCAGTGCTAGAGATAATAGTAGAGGGGATAGTCAGCCCCAGCATTTT. Residues: CSARDNSRGDSQPQHF.

This clonotype showed up many times. The chain uses TRBV29-1 and TRBJ1-1; D is possibly TRBD1 (6 bases). The CDR3 runs 11 residues. Germline loops: CDR1 SQVTM, CDR2 ANQGSEA. The V gene lost 6 bases and the J gene lost 5 bases, with 10 bases spanning the gap. The CDR3 region is CSVTGLTEAFF. In nucleotides, the CDR3 is TGCAGCGTAACAGGGTTGACTGAAGCTTTCTTT. The entire variable domain, with the rest obtained from reference TRBV29-1 and TRBJ1-1, is as follows: SAVISQKPSRDICQRGTSLTIQCQVDSQVTMMFWYRQQPGQSLTLIATANQGSEATYESGFVIDKFPISRPNLTFSTLTVSNMSPEDSSIYLCSVTGLTEAFFGQGTRLTVV.

This clonotype was seen at least ten times. The junction differs from germline at one of its ends, possibly a read error. The chain carries TRBV12-3 or TRBV12-4 and TRBJ2-7, with D uncertain. The CDR3 has 11 amino acids. The CDR3 region has the DNA TGTGCCGGCAGCTCACGTCGGGAGCAGTACTTC. Protein: CAGSSRREQYF.

This clonotype occurred many times. The rearrangement uses TRBV7-8 and TRBJ2-7; D perhaps matches TRBD1 (5 bases). Trimming left V 0 bases short and J 5 bases short, with 11 bases between. This CDR3 comprises 14 residues. Germline V gene sequence: CDR1 SGHVS, CDR2 FQNEAQ. The CDR3 is CASSLAGRADEQYF. CDR3 nucleotides: TGTGCCAGCAGCTTAGCTGGCAGGGCGGACGAGCAGTACTTC.

Many counts were recorded for this clonotype. The chain is built from TRBV6-1 and TRBJ1-5; the D gene is possibly TRBD1 (5 bases). The V end lost 6 bases, the J end lost 1 base, and 10 bases lay between the germline ends. CDR3 length: 14 amino acids. From germline, CDR1 is MNHNS and CDR2 SASEGT. The chain's CDR3 is CASSPDNSNQPQHF. In nucleotides, the CDR3 is TGTGCCAGCAGCCCGGACAACAGCAATCAGCCCCAGCATTTT.